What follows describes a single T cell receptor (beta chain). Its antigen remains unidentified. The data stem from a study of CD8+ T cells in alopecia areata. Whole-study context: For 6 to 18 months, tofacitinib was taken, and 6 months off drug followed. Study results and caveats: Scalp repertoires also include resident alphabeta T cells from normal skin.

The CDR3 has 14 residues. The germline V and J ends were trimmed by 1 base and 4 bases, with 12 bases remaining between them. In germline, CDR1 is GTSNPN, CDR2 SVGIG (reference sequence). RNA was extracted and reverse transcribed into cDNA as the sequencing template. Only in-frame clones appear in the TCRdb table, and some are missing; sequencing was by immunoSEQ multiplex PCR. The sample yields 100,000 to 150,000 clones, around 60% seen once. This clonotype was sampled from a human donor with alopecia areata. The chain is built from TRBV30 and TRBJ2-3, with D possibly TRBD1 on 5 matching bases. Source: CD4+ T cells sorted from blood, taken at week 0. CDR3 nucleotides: TGTGCCTGGAGTGAGGGGTACGGCTCAGATACGCAGTATTTT. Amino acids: CAWSEGYGSDTQYF.